These 24 T cell receptor beta chains were all obtained from the same sample, sequenced in a study of control samples from healthy donors and cancer patients. TCRdb keeps only in-frame clones here, not all; method: immunoSEQ multiplex PCR. The data hold tens of thousands of clones, with 65% to 80% observed a single time. The sequencing sample was made of formalin-fixed, paraffin-embedded tissue. The receptors come from a male donor with melanoma.

J is TRBJ2-5 and V is TRBV18, with 9 bases that match TRBD1. Per germline, CDR1 KGHSH and CDR2 LQKENI. V lost 2 bases to trimming and J lost 3 bases; unmatched junction nucleotides: 7. This CDR3 has 16 residues. CDR3 DNA sequence: TGTGCCAGCTCACCAGCCGGGACAGGGTCGAAAGAGACCCAGTACTTC. The encoded protein is CASSPAGTGSKETQYF.

This clone appeared a few times. The chain employs TRBV3-1 (or the pseudogene TRBV3-2) and TRBJ1-4; D not certain. V lost 0 bases and J 5 bases, leaving 16 bases between the germline ends. The CDR3 is made up of 17 amino acids. Germline lookup yields CDR1 LGHDT and CDR2 YNNKEL (reference sequence). CDR3 region: CASSQDEGMGENEKLFF. For the CDR3, the DNA is TGTGCCAGCAGCCAAGATGAAGGGATGGGAGAGAATGAAAAACTGTTTTTT.

Only a few counts were recorded for this clone. The chain uses TRBV4-2 and TRBJ2-3; tentative D call: TRBD2 (6 bases). The germline V gene has CDR1 LGHNA and CDR2 YNFKEQ. The CDR3 length is 16 residues. V was trimmed by 1 base and J by 0 bases, leaving 11 bases between them. The CDR3 sequence is CASSQVGGISTDTQYF. The CDR3 region has the DNA TGTGCCAGCAGCCAAGTCGGGGGTATAAGCACAGATACGCAGTATTTT.

The V call is TRBV29-1, the J call TRBJ2-7; the match to TRBD1 covers 7 bases. The CDR3 sequence is 16 residues long. Germline lookup yields CDR1 SQVTM and CDR2 ANQGSEA. V gave up 6 bases and J gave up 0 bases; unmatched junction bases: 14. CDR3 protein: CSVAAPGQRSSYEQYF. The CDR3, as DNA: TGCAGCGTCGCAGCGCCGGGACAGCGGAGCTCCTACGAGCAGTACTTC.

The V and J genes are TRBV28 and TRBJ1-6; D is ambiguous. This CDR3 has 13 amino acids. Germline CDR1 reads MDHEN; CDR2 reads SYDVKM. The V end was cut by 9 bases, the J end by 0 bases, with 6 bases between. DNA for the CDR3: TGTGCCAGTGAGAGCTCCTATAATTCACCCCTCCACTTT. It yields the protein CASESSYNSPLHF.

This clone occurred a few times. The chain couples TRBV28 to TRBJ1-5; a weak D match, TRBD1 (6 bases). Germline V gene sequence: CDR1 MDHEN, CDR2 SYDVKM. V lost 5 bases to trimming and J lost 1 base, with 9 bases between them. The CDR3 length is 14 residues. The DNA of the CDR3 is TGTGCCAGCAGTAGGACAGTGAGCAATCAGCCCCAGCATTTT. This codes for CASSRTVSNQPQHF. The full variable domain, rest sourced from reference TRBV28 and TRBJ1-5, is DVKVTQSSRYLVKRTGEKVFLECVQDMDHENMFWYRQDPGLGLRLIYFSYDVKMKEKGDIPEGYSVSREKKERFSLILESASTNQTSMYLCASSRTVSNQPQHFGDGTRLSIL.

With respect to this clone: At one end, the junction sequence differs from germline, possibly due to a read error. This CDR3 is also generated by other DNA sequences in the sample. The chain couples TRBV9 to TRBJ2-3, with D perhaps being TRBD1 or TRBD2 (7 bases each). The length of the CDR3 is 15 residues. Germline CDR1 and CDR2: SGDLS and YYNGEE. CDR3 sequence: CASSEGTAGPDTQYF. The CDR3 nucleotides are TGTGCCAGCAGCGAGGGGACAGCGGGACCAGATACACAGTATTTT.

This clone was seen a handful of times. V usage is TRBV29-1 and J usage is TRBJ1-1; 10 bases fit TRBD1. The CDR3 length is 15 residues. In germline, CDR1 is SQVTM, CDR2 ANQGSEA. With 4 bases clipped from V and 5 bases from J, the junction kept 10 bases outside the gene matches. CDR3 amino acids: CSVAGRTGGGTEAFF. Here the CDR3 DNA reads TGCAGCGTTGCCGGGCGGACAGGGGGTGGGACTGAAGCTTTCTTT.

This chain connects TRBV5-4 to TRBJ2-1, with 10 nucleotides matching TRBD2. Germline V gene data show CDR1 as SGHNT and CDR2 as YYREEE (reference sequence). J gave up 5 bases and V 4 bases, and 6 bases lay outside the gene matches. The CDR3 spans 15 residues. The CDR3: CASSPTSGINNEQFF. CDR3 DNA sequence: TGTGCCAGCAGCCCAACTAGCGGGATTAACAATGAGCAGTTCTTC.

The chain combines TRBV5-1 with TRBJ2-1; D is unresolved. In germline, CDR1 is SGHRS, CDR2 YFSETQ. The CDR3 is 15 residues long. V was cut by 0 bases and J by 7 bases, with 14 bases left in between. The CDR3 region is CASSLEFGQANEQFF. CDR3 coding DNA: TGCGCCAGCAGCTTGGAGTTCGGCCAGGCAAATGAGCAGTTCTTC.

This clone was found a few times. The chain recombines TRBV19 with TRBJ1-3; no clear D. The CDR3 length is 15 residues. CDR1 is LNHDA, CDR2 SQIVND, per germline (reference sequence). V was clipped by 9 bases and J by 0 bases, with 15 bases between them. This CDR3 reads CASDRTGSSGNTIYF. The CDR3 DNA follows: TGTGCCAGCGATAGGACGGGGAGCTCTGGAAACACCATATATTTT.

In this sample, this clone turned up once. A much larger clonotype is one base distant, so this may be a read error. The rearrangement joins TRBV18 to TRBJ2-7, with D possibly being TRBD2 (6 bases). The ends were cut back, 7 bases at V and 0 bases at J, with 10 bases in the middle. Germline V lookup: CDR1 KGHSH, CDR2 LQKENI. This CDR3 spans 13 amino acids. The CDR3 is CASYGGDSYEQYF. CDR3 DNA sequence: TGTGCCAGCTACGGGGGAGACTCCTACGAGCAGTACTTC.

V gene TRBV7-3 combines with J gene TRBJ2-5, with D perhaps matching TRBD1 (7 bases). The CDR3 covers 16 residues. V was shortened by 0 bases and J by 2 bases, with 13 bases between the two germline ends. The germline V gene encodes CDR1 SGHTA and CDR2 FQGTGA. The CDR3 DNA reads as TGTGCCAGCAGCTTAACGTCCAGGGGGGCTCAAGAGACCCAGTACTTC. Translating it yields CASSLTSRGAQETQYF.

The chain is built from TRBV28 and TRBJ2-1; 11 positions match TRBD2. The CDR3 length is 14 residues. Germline V gives CDR1 MDHEN, CDR2 SYDVKM. The ends lost 8 bases at V and 8 bases at J; junction bases unmatched: 8. CDR3 bases: TGTGCCAGCTGGATTAGCGGGAGGGCCGATGAGCAGTTCTTC. It is translated as CASWISGRADEQFF.

This clone was detected a few times. The V gene is TRBV11-3, the J gene TRBJ2-7, with 7 nucleotides matching TRBD1. CDR3 length equals 18 residues. Per germline, CDR1 SGHNT and CDR2 YENEEA. The junction had 15 bases not matched to a gene; V was cut back by 4 bases and J by 0 bases. The CDR3 DNA reads as TGTGCCAGCAGCTCAAGACAGGGTCAGGTCTTCGGCTCCTACGAGCAGTACTTC. It codes for CASSSRQGQVFGSYEQYF. Complete variable domain (other parts from reference TRBV11-3 and TRBJ2-7): EAGVVQSPRYKIIEKKQPVAFWCNPISGHNTLYWYLQNLGQGPELLIRYENEEAVDDSQLPKDRFSAERLKGVDSTLKIQPAELGDSAVYLCASSSRQGQVFGSYEQYFGPGTRLTVT.

This rearrangement joins TRBV7-9 to TRBJ2-5; D may be TRBD1 (6 bases). CDR1 is SEHNR and CDR2 is FQNEAQ in the germline V gene (reference sequence). The CDR3 totals 16 residues. Trimming cost V 5 bases and J 7 bases, with 23 bases left between them. The CDR3 reads CASSPSKGDIIVTQYF. CDR3 bases: TGTGCCAGCAGCCCCAGTAAGGGGGATATCATAGTGACCCAGTACTTC.

The chain couples TRBV19 to TRBJ2-1; maybe TRBD2 (6 bases). The CDR3 is made up of 14 amino acids. Germline V gene sequence: CDR1 LNHDA, CDR2 SQIVND (reference sequence). With 5 bases removed from V and 5 bases from J, the gap between germline ends came to 13 bases. CDR3 sequence: CASSLNSGNNEQFF. The CDR3 region has the DNA TGTGCCAGTAGTCTCAATAGCGGTAACAATGAGCAGTTCTTC.

V usage is TRBV5-5 and J usage is TRBJ2-7, with D hard to call. V was clipped by 4 bases and J by 1 base, with 15 bases between them. CDR1 SGHKS and CDR2 YYEKEE come from the germline V gene (reference sequence). The CDR3 covers 15 residues. CDR3 coding DNA: TGTGCCAGCAGCCAAGCCGCTACCAATTCCTACGAGCAGTACTTC. Translated, it gives CASSQAATNSYEQYF.

In its sample, this clone was seen a few times. This CDR3 is also generated by other DNA sequences in the sample. The chain couples TRBV19 to TRBJ2-2, with 7 positions matching TRBD2. CDR1 and CDR2 (germline): LNHDA, SQIVND (reference sequence). CDR3 length: 15 residues. Germline trimming cut 6 bases from V and 4 bases from J; bases unmatched to any gene: 8. CDR3 residues: CASRVGGPITGELFF. The CDR3 DNA reads as TGTGCCAGTAGGGTGGGAGGGCCGATCACCGGGGAGCTGTTTTTT.

The rearrangement joins TRBV5-1 to TRBJ2-2; a possible D gene is TRBD1 (6 bases). The CDR3 sequence is 16 residues long. Germline-derived CDR1 and CDR2 are SGHRS and YFSETQ. V was trimmed by 4 bases and J by 4 bases, leaving 17 bases between them. The CDR3 nucleotides read TGCGCCAGCAGCGAAATTACGGGCAGGGGCACCGGGGAGCTGTTTTTT. Residues: CASSEITGRGTGELFF.

The J gene is TRBJ2-6, the V gene TRBV3-1 (or the pseudogene TRBV3-2), with D perhaps matching TRBD1 or TRBD2 (5 bases each). CDR3 length: 14 residues. V lost 8 bases, J lost 0 bases, and 8 bases lay in between. Germline CDR1 and CDR2: LGHDT and YNNKEL (reference sequence). CDR3 protein: CASARGSGANVLTF. The CDR3 DNA reads TGTGCCAGCGCGAGGGGCTCTGGGGCCAACGTCCTGACTTTC.

The V gene is TRBV10-2, the J gene TRBJ1-4; maybe TRBD1 (5 bases). Germline V gene sequence: CDR1 WSHSY, CDR2 SAAADI. Trimming pared 1 base from V and 7 bases from J, leaving 13 bases between. CDR3 length: 15 residues. The CDR3 DNA reads as TGCGCCAGCAGTGAGTGGGGTCAGGGTCGTGAAAAACTGTTTTTT. It yields the protein CASSEWGQGREKLFF.

The chain recombines TRBV27 with TRBJ2-7; TRBD2 matches at 7 bases. Germline CDR1 and CDR2: MNHEY and SMNVEV (reference sequence). J was trimmed by 1 base and V by 6 bases; bases with no gene match: 6. CDR3 length: 14 amino acids. The CDR3 coding sequence is TGTGCCAGCAGACAGCGGGGCCTGTCCTACGAGCAGTACTTC. As protein: CASRQRGLSYEQYF.

V is TRBV9 and J is TRBJ2-7; the D gene is possibly TRBD2 (6 bases). Trimming left V 4 bases short and J 1 base short, with 24 bases between. From germline, CDR1 is SGDLS and CDR2 YYNGEE. This CDR3 contains 18 residues. The CDR3 DNA reads as TGTGCCAGCAGCTCCATGGAGGGTCGAGCGGGCTTATCCTACGAGCAGTACTTC. This encodes CASSSMEGRAGLSYEQYF.